The TCR beta chain described here comes from a study of T cell repertoires in cytomegalovirus infection. Losses at the gene ends were 5 bases for V and 4 bases for J; bases not matched to a gene: 8. The germline V gene has CDR1 SGHTA and CDR2 FQGNSA. The CDR3 runs to 15 residues. TCRdb ran MiXCR on the reads and lists one entry per CDR3 protein. The repertoire has 450,000 to 600,000 distinct CDR3 sequences, roughly 43% of them found once; the top ten carry around 45%. The sample holds a few counts of this clonotype. Its target is not known. The sequencing here drew on cultured PBMCs, taken from culture after CMV antigen stimulation. The sequence came from a human donor in good health (CMV status not recorded). Some clones in this sample may be carry-over from other donors' samples. The chain has TRBV7-2 and TRBJ2-1, with TRBD1 matching over 7 bases. The CDR3 loop is CASSLTGAVYNEQFF. The DNA for the CDR3 is TGTGCCAGCAGCCTAACAGGGGCCGTATACAATGAGCAGTTCTTC.